One and the same sample provided the 28 T cell receptor beta chains below, sequenced in a study of post-analysis software for immune sequencing data. No antigen has been assigned to these receptors. Broader study findings: About 5 TRBV segments appeared more often in patients than in controls, and TRBV5-6, TRBV5-1 and TRBV20-1 were among these.

cDNA libraries for TCR beta contained unique molecular identifiers. TCRdb re-derived calls from the PCR reads in MiXCR, one entry per CDR3 protein. Here the sample spans some 190,000 distinct CDR3 sequences, over 25% being singletons. Sequenced input: blood. These receptors were taken from a girl aged 2-17 years with multiple sclerosis.

This clonotype was observed a single time. V is TRBV7-7 and J is TRBJ2-2, with D uncertain. Germline V lookup: CDR1 SSHAT, CDR2 FNYEAQ (reference sequence). This CDR3 is built from 13 residues. The V end lost 2 bases, the J end lost 6 bases, and 7 bases lay between the germline ends. As DNA, the CDR3 is TGTGCCAGCAGCTTACTAGGATCCGGGGAGCTGTTTTTT. This sequence encodes CASSLLGSGELFF.

This clonotype was seen ten or more times. This chain links TRBV20-1 with TRBJ1-2, with D perhaps TRBD1 (5 bases). The CDR3 spans 16 residues. Trimming removed 0 bases from V and 4 bases from J, with 18 bases in between. Germline V gene sequence: CDR1 DFQATT, CDR2 SNEGSKA (reference sequence). CDR3 loop: CSARDPRTQPTYGYTF. CDR3 bases: TGCAGTGCTAGAGATCCCCGGACACAACCGACCTATGGCTACACCTTC.

This chain connects TRBV7-9 to TRBJ1-2; a possible D gene is TRBD1 (5 bases). The CDR3 sequence is 13 residues long. The V gene's germline CDR1 is SEHNR and CDR2 FQNEAQ (reference sequence). V was pared by 5 bases and J by 2 bases, with 9 bases between. The CDR3 spells CASSDDSNYGYTF. CDR3 coding DNA: TGTGCCAGCAGCGATGACAGCAACTATGGCTACACCTTC. Combining the CDR3 with reference TRBV7-9 and TRBJ1-2 gives the whole variable domain DTGVSQNPRHKITKRGQNVTFRCDPISEHNRLYWYRQTLGQGPEFLTYFQNEAQLEKSRLLSDRFSAERPKGSFSTLEIQRTEQGDSAMYLCASSDDSNYGYTFGSGTRLTVV.

Turning to this clonotype: It may be a read error: a sequence one base away is much more abundant. The V call is TRBV3-1, the J call TRBJ1-2; D gene uncertain. Trimming stripped 7 bases from V and 1 base from J, with 25 bases between. Germline lookup yields CDR1 LGHDT and CDR2 YNNKEL (reference sequence). The CDR3 loop spans 18 amino acids. The CDR3 DNA is TGTGCCAGCAACTCAAGCTATGGCAGGAGGGTCGGTAACTATGGCTACACCTTC. Its protein is CASNSSYGRRVGNYGYTF.

This clonotype was observed many times. V gene TRBV7-6 combines with J gene TRBJ2-7; D possibly matches TRBD1 or TRBD2 (5 bases each). There are 13 residues in the CDR3. Trimming removed 5 bases from V and 10 bases from J, with 18 bases in between. Germline-derived CDR1 and CDR2 are SGHVS and FNYEAQ. The chain's CDR3 is CASSPIGTDFQYF. CDR3 sequence (DNA): TGTGCCAGCAGCCCAATTGGGACCGATTTTCAGTACTTC.

V usage is TRBV28 and J usage is TRBJ1-5; D may be TRBD1 (6 bases). There are 16 residues in the CDR3. In germline, CDR1 is MDHEN, CDR2 SYDVKM. The germline V and J ends were trimmed by 7 bases and 0 bases, with 16 bases remaining between them. The CDR3 spells CASNTRGGYSNQPQHF. The CDR3 coding sequence is TGTGCCAGCAATACGAGGGGGGGTTATAGCAATCAGCCCCAGCATTTT.

The table lists this clonotype with many counts. V usage is TRBV28 and J usage is TRBJ2-7; D might be TRBD1 (6 bases). The germline V and J ends were trimmed by 1 base and 6 bases, with 13 bases remaining between them. CDR1 and CDR2 from the germline V gene are MDHEN and SYDVKM. CDR3 length: 14 residues. The DNA of the CDR3 is TGTGCCAGCAGTTTATCATTCAGGGGAACCGAGCAGTACTTC. Residues: CASSLSFRGTEQYF.

This clonotype has a handful of counts. The gene calls are TRBV28 and TRBJ1-1; a possible D gene is TRBD1 (6 bases). V was cut by 3 bases and J by 0 bases, with 8 bases left in between. Germline assignment: CDR1 MDHEN and CDR2 SYDVKM. The CDR3 sequence is 14 residues long. DNA for the CDR3: TGTGCCAGCAGTTTGGGGGCACTGAACACTGAAGCTTTCTTT. Its protein is CASSLGALNTEAFF.

This clonotype was seen repeatedly, ten times or more. The chain carries TRBV13 and TRBJ2-1, with D unresolved. CDR3 size: 12 residues. Trimming stripped 3 bases from V and 9 bases from J, with 9 bases between. Germline CDR1 is PRHDT and CDR2 is FYEKMQ (reference sequence). The chain's CDR3 is CASSFRGGEQFF. In DNA form, the CDR3 reads TGTGCCAGCAGCTTTCGCGGTGGTGAGCAGTTCTTC.

As to this clonotype: This may stem from a read error, because a much larger clone lies one nucleotide away. The CDR3 DNA reads TGTGCCGGCAGGGAGACGGGAGGGCCGAACAATGAGCAGTTCTTC. Its translation: CAGRETGGPNNEQFF. V is TRBV5-6 and J is TRBJ2-1, with 8 bases that match TRBD2. Per the germline V gene, CDR1 is SGHDT and CDR2 is YYEEEE. The CDR3 consists of 15 residues.

The rearrangement joins TRBV4-1 to TRBJ2-2; 9 bases match TRBD1. V was clipped by 3 bases and J by 7 bases; unmatched bases: 15. Germline loops: CDR1 MGHRA, CDR2 YSYEKL. The CDR3 sequence is 18 residues long. Written as DNA, the CDR3 is TGCGCCAGCAGCCACCCCCGGGACAGGGATATTCGAAGCGGGGAGCTGTTTTTT. As protein: CASSHPRDRDIRSGELFF.

The rearrangement uses TRBV5-1 and TRBJ1-4; 8 bases map to TRBD1. V was pared by 7 bases and J by 4 bases, with 9 bases of the junction left unmatched. Per germline, CDR1 SGHRS and CDR2 YFSETQ. CDR3 length: 15 residues. The CDR3, as DNA: TGCGCCAGCTCCAAACCGGACAGGGTTAATGAAAAACTGTTTTTT. Amino acids: CASSKPDRVNEKLFF.

This clonotype was recorded many times. The rearrangement links TRBV5-6 to TRBJ2-7; 7 bases line up with TRBD1. V was pared by 1 base and J by 3 bases, with 4 bases of the junction left unmatched. The CDR3 length is 14 residues. Germline values: CDR1 SGHDT, CDR2 YYEEEE. CDR3 residues: CASSLSGDSYEQYF. In DNA form, the CDR3 reads TGTGCCAGCAGCTTGAGTGGGGACAGCTACGAGCAGTACTTC.

This clonotype was found a few times. The chain joins TRBV7-9 to TRBJ2-2; D call uncertain. The V end was cut by 4 bases, the J end by 2 bases, with 11 bases between. The germline CDR1 and CDR2 sequences are SEHNR and FQNEAQ (reference sequence). CDR3 length: 15 residues. The CDR3 loop reads CASSYLGDNTGELFF. The CDR3, as DNA: TGTGCCAGCAGCTATCTCGGTGATAACACCGGGGAGCTGTTTTTT.

The chain joins TRBV18 to TRBJ2-7; 7 positions match TRBD1. This CDR3 is 16 amino acids long. Germline assignment: CDR1 KGHSH and CDR2 LQKENI. Germline trimming cut 3 bases from V and 6 bases from J; bases unmatched to any gene: 14. CDR3 nucleotide sequence: TGTGCCAGCTCACCCCCAGGGGGTCATCAGAACCTCGAGCAGTACTTC. Its protein is CASSPPGGHQNLEQYF.

This clonotype came up a few times. The V call is TRBV11-3, the J call TRBJ2-1; D perhaps matches TRBD1 (5 bases). The last part of the DNA fits TRBJ2-7 better; the J call may be wrong. The CDR3 consists of 15 residues. CDR1 is SGHNT, CDR2 YENEEA, per germline. CDR3: CASSLRGTSYNEQYF. DNA for the CDR3: TGTGCCAGCAGCTTAAGGGGAACCTCCTACAATGAGCAGTACTTC.

The chain couples TRBV5-1 to TRBJ2-5; D unresolved. Germline CDR1 is SGHRS and CDR2 is YFSETQ. The CDR3 has 15 residues. V shed 0 bases and J shed 2 bases, with 11 bases lying between them. Here the CDR3 DNA reads TGCGCCAGCAGCTTGGGTGCAGGAAAGCAAGAGACCCAGTACTTC. The encoded protein is CASSLGAGKQETQYF.

The chain is built from TRBV7-3 and TRBJ2-1; unclear D gene. The germline V gene encodes CDR1 SGHTA and CDR2 FQGTGA. This CDR3 has 14 residues. V dropped 1 base and J dropped 10 bases, with 14 bases sitting between them. The CDR3 reads CASSLNGYNLEQFF. The CDR3 DNA reads as TGTGCCAGCAGCTTAAATGGCTACAATTTAGAGCAGTTCTTC.

This clonotype showed up just once. This chain links TRBV6-4 with TRBJ2-1; D possibly corresponds to TRBD2 (6 bases). The CDR3 covers 15 residues. V was clipped by 0 bases and J by 7 bases, with 13 bases between them. Germline lookup yields CDR1 MRHNA and CDR2 SNTAGT. Written as DNA, the CDR3 is TGTGCCAGCAGTGACTCGGCGGGGTCTGGGAATGAGCAGTTCTTC. Translated: CASSDSAGSGNEQFF.

V and J are TRBV13 and TRBJ1-3, with 8 bases that match TRBD1. CDR1 is PRHDT, CDR2 FYEKMQ, per germline (reference sequence). J was trimmed by 5 bases and V by 2 bases; bases with no gene match: 8. The CDR3 spans 16 residues. In DNA, the CDR3 is TGTGCCAGCAGCTTACAGACAGGGGCTGTAAGAAACACCATATATTTT. Encoded protein: CASSLQTGAVRNTIYF.

This clonotype showed up just a few times. The chain joins TRBV7-2 to TRBJ1-2; no firm D call. Trimming shortened V by 2 bases and J by 4 bases, and 17 bases separated the two germline ends. CDR3 length: 16 amino acids. Per germline, CDR1 SGHTA and CDR2 FQGNSA. This CDR3 is CASSLTTLGMGYGYTF. In nucleotides, the CDR3 is TGTGCCAGCAGCTTAACTACGCTGGGGATGGGCTATGGCTACACCTTC.

This clonotype has ten or more counts. V usage is TRBV29-1 and J usage is TRBJ2-1; the D is unclear. CDR1 is SQVTM, CDR2 ANQGSEA, per germline. The CDR3 totals 13 residues. The V gene lost 1 base and the J gene lost 1 base, with 5 bases spanning the gap. CDR3 nucleotides: TGCAGCGTTGAAGGTGGGTCCTACAATGAGCAGTTCTTC. Amino acids: CSVEGGSYNEQFF.

V and J are TRBV28 and TRBJ1-2; D unresolved. The V gene lost 6 bases and the J gene lost 6 bases, with 14 bases spanning the gap. Germline V gene lookup returns CDR1 MDHEN and CDR2 SYDVKM. The CDR3 is made up of 13 amino acids. The CDR3 is CASRSTGGDGYTF. CDR3 bases: TGTGCCAGCAGGTCGACGGGAGGCGATGGCTACACCTTC.

This clonotype was counted many times. The chain has TRBV6-2 or TRBV6-3 and TRBJ2-1; D possibly matches TRBD1 or TRBD2 (6 bases each). CDR3 length: 16 amino acids. V was clipped by 5 bases and J by 1 base, with 15 bases between them. Germline V gene sequence: CDR1 MNHEY, CDR2 SVGEGT. In nucleotides, the CDR3 is TGTGCCAGCAGTCTGACAGGCCGGGGGTCCTACAATGAGCAGTTCTTC. This codes for CASSLTGRGSYNEQFF.

The chain couples TRBV7-3 to TRBJ1-1; no reliable D call. Deletions cut 2 bases from V and 3 bases from J, with 13 bases between. There are 15 residues in the CDR3. CDR1 and CDR2 (germline): SGHTA, FQGTGA. CDR3: CASSLSPGTDTEAFF. In nucleotides, the CDR3 is TGTGCCAGCAGCTTATCCCCGGGCACCGACACTGAAGCTTTCTTT.

This clonotype was found many times. CDR3 sequence: CSVSLSGFYEQYF. The CDR3 bases are TGCAGCGTTTCCTTGTCGGGTTTCTACGAGCAGTACTTC. This sequence joins TRBV29-1 and TRBJ2-7; D is unresolved. CDR3 length equals 13 residues. The ends were cut back, 5 bases at V and 3 bases at J, with 14 bases in the middle. Germline CDR1 and CDR2: SQVTM and ANQGSEA.

This clonotype was seen at least ten times. The J gene is TRBJ2-5, the V gene TRBV15; TRBD1 might be the D (7 bases). V dropped 0 bases and J dropped 11 bases, with 25 bases sitting between them. This CDR3 contains 17 residues. The V gene's germline CDR1 is LNHNV and CDR2 YYDKDF (reference sequence). The CDR3 region is CATSRDRLEGASWEQYF. In DNA, the CDR3 is TGTGCCACCAGCAGAGATCGATTGGAGGGGGCCTCTTGGGAGCAGTACTTC.

This clonotype showed up just a few times. The chain employs TRBV12-3 or TRBV12-4 and TRBJ1-5; 10 bases map to TRBD1. With 6 bases clipped from V and 3 bases from J, the junction kept 5 bases outside the gene matches. CDR3 length equals 15 residues. Written as DNA, the CDR3 is TGTGCCAGCAGCCAGACAGGGGGCGTCAATCAGCCCCAGCATTTT. Translation: CASSQTGGVNQPQHF.